Shown below are 8 T cell receptor beta chains from a single sample sequenced in a study of T cells after yellow fever vaccination. TCRdb called the 5' RACE reads again in MiXCR, with one record for every CDR3 protein. The profile covers just under 85,000 distinct CDR3 sequences, with roughly 13% appearing a single time and around 23% taken by the ten largest. The source material was CD8+ T cells not binding an NS4B(214-222) dextramer, sorted from PBMCs, sampled approximately 22 days after the first yellow fever vaccination. These receptors were taken from a man between 18 and 29 years old who received the YFV17D yellow fever vaccine.

The V call is TRBV28, the J call TRBJ2-7; 7 bases are shared with TRBD1. Germline trimming cut 3 bases from V and 6 bases from J; bases unmatched to any gene: 5. This CDR3 has 13 residues. The germline V gene encodes CDR1 MDHEN and CDR2 SYDVKM. CDR3 protein: CASSFRQGSEQYV. CDR3 bases: TGTGCCAGCAGTTTTAGACAGGGCTCCGAGCAGTACGTC.

V and J are TRBV6-6 and TRBJ1-4; D is undetermined. Trimming pared 5 bases from V and 10 bases from J, leaving 11 bases between. CDR1 is MNHNY, CDR2 SVGAGI, per germline (reference sequence). The CDR3 loop spans 12 amino acids. This CDR3 reads CASSDRVAKLFF. As DNA, the CDR3 is TGTGCCAGCAGTGATCGCGTTGCAAAACTGTTTTTT.

This clonotype has more than one count but fewer than ten. The V and J genes are TRBV29-1 and TRBJ2-5; TRBD2 matches 7 bases. From germline, CDR1 is SQVTM and CDR2 ANQGSEA. V gave up 5 bases and J gave up 4 bases; unmatched junction bases: 10. This CDR3 comprises 14 residues. Here the CDR3 reads CSVPAGDSRETQYF. CDR3 nucleotide sequence: TGCAGCGTTCCTGCGGGGGATTCCCGAGAGACCCAGTACTTC.

The V gene is TRBV12-3 or TRBV12-4, the J gene TRBJ1-3, with D unresolved. This CDR3 comprises 17 residues. Trimming removed 3 bases from V and 0 bases from J, with 15 bases in between. The CDR3 sequence: CASSFPGPLISGNTIYF. The CDR3 DNA is TGTGCCAGCAGTTTCCCCGGTCCACTGATCTCTGGAAACACCATATATTTT.

In this sample, this clonotype turned up a few times. This rearrangement joins TRBV9 to TRBJ2-1; no clear D. Trimming removed 0 bases at V and 10 bases at J, with 11 bases between. This CDR3 has 13 amino acids. CDR1 and CDR2 from the germline V gene are SGDLS and YYNGEE. CDR3: CASSVEGFGEQFF. CDR3 nucleotides: TGTGCCAGCAGCGTAGAGGGATTCGGGGAGCAGTTCTTC.

The J gene is TRBJ2-1, the V gene TRBV3-1, with D unclear. Trimming shortened V by 6 bases and J by 0 bases, and 9 bases separated the two germline ends. The CDR3 runs to 14 residues. The germline V gene encodes CDR1 LGHDT and CDR2 YNNKEL (reference sequence). CDR3 sequence: CASRRLGSYNEQFF. CDR3 bases: TGTGCCAGCAGACGCCTTGGCTCCTACAATGAGCAGTTCTTC.

This clonotype came up many times. This sequence joins TRBV5-1 and TRBJ2-7; tentatively, D is TRBD1 (6 bases). Trimming shortened V by 5 bases and J by 4 bases, and 19 bases separated the two germline ends. CDR1 and CDR2 (germline): SGHRS, YFSETQ. There are 15 residues in the CDR3. In nucleotides, the CDR3 is TGCGCCAGCAGAGCTATCGAGACAGGAACATACGAGCAGTACTTC. Translation: CASRAIETGTYEQYF.

This clonotype was observed a handful of times. The chain has TRBV7-9 and TRBJ2-1; D may be TRBD2 (6 bases). The V gene lost 5 bases and the J gene lost 8 bases, with 16 bases spanning the gap. Germline V gene sequence: CDR1 SEHNR, CDR2 FQNEAQ (reference sequence). This CDR3 has 14 residues. The CDR3 DNA reads as TGTGCCAGCAGCCCAATCGGGGGTGATTATGAGCAGTTCTTC. It specifies CASSPIGGDYEQFF.